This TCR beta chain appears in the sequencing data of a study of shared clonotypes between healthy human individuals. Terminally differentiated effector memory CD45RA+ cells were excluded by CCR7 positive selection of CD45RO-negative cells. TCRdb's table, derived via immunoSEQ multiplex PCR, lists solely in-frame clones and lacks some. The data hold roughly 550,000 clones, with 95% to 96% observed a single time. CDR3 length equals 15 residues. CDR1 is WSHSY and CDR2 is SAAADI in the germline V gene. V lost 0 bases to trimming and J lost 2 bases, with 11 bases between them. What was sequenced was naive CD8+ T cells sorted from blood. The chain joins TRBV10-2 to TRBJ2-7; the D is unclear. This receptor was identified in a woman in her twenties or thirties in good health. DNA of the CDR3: TGCGCCAGCAGTGAGTCCGAGGACCAACCCTACGAGCAGTACTTC. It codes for CASSESEDQPYEQYF.